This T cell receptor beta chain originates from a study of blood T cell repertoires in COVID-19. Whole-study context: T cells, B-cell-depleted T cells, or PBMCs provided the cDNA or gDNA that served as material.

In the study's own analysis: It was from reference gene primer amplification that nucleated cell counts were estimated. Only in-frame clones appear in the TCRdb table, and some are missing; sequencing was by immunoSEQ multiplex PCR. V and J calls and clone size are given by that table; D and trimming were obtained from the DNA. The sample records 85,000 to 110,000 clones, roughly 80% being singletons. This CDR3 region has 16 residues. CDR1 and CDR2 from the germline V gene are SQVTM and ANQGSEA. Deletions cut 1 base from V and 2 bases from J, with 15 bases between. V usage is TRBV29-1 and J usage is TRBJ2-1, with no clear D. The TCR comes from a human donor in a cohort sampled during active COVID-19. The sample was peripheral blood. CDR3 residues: CSVEGAPEIAYNEQFF. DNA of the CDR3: TGCAGCGTTGAAGGGGCCCCCGAAATTGCCTACAATGAGCAGTTCTTC.